This T cell receptor (beta chain) emerged from a study of shared clonotypes between healthy human individuals. The input for sorted-subset replicate PCRs was about 0.2 ug DNA, tens of thousands of T cell genomes. The data were produced by immunoSEQ multiplex PCR, yet TCRdb's version contains in-frame clones alone and is incomplete. The sample shows some 800,000 clones, 80% to 95% of them seen only once. The CDR3 runs to 20 residues. The ends lost 5 bases at V and 1 base at J; junction bases unmatched: 16. Germline V lookup: CDR1 GTSNPN, CDR2 SVGIG (reference sequence). Only CD45RO-negative cells positively selected for CCR7 counted as naive CD8 cells, so terminally differentiated effector memory CD45RA+ cells were excluded.

The rearrangement joins TRBV30 to TRBJ2-2, with 13 bases identical to TRBD2. This receptor was identified in a man aged 25 to 40 in good health. The specimen was naive CD8+ T cells sorted from blood. CDR3 sequence: CAWDGRRYWTSGGNTGELFF. The CDR3 DNA reads TGTGCCTGGGACGGACGGAGATACTGGACTAGCGGGGGGAACACCGGGGAGCTGTTTTTT.